The entry that follows covers one T cell receptor (beta chain) sequence. The source of the sample is a study of blood T cell repertoires in COVID-19. In the study overall: From T cells, B-cell-depleted T cells, or PBMCs came the material, which was cDNA or gDNA.

V was clipped by 5 bases and J by 12 bases, with 14 bases between them. Germline loops: CDR1 SGHAT, CDR2 FQNNGV. The CDR3 length is 12 residues. Participants reported their clinical history, and cohort assignment relied on those reports. In Cohort 3, a recovered donor had either two negative PCRs, clearance, or symptom resolution. The assay was immunoSEQ multiplex PCR, and TCRdb's table has in-frame clones only and misses some. The data contain roughly 180,000 clones, roughly nine tenths of them seen just once; the ten biggest clones take up around 2%. V is TRBV11-2 and J is TRBJ2-1; no definite D call. Sequencing used PBMCs or T cells enriched from blood (not recorded which). This clonotype originated in a woman in her twenties or thirties who had recovered from COVID-19. The chain's CDR3 is CASSAQPLGQFF. In DNA, the CDR3 is TGTGCCAGCAGCGCACAGCCCTTAGGGCAGTTCTTC.